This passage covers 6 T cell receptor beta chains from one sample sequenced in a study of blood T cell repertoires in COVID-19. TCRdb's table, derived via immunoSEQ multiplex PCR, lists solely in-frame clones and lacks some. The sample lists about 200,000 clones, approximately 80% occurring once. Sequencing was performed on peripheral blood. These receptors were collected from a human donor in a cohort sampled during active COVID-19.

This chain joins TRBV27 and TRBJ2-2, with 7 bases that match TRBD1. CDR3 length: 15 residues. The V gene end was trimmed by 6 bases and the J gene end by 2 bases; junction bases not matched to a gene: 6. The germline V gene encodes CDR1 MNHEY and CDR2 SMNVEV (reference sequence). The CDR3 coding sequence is TGTGCCAGCAGACAGGGGTTGTTTAACACCGGGGAGCTGTTTTTT. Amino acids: CASRQGLFNTGELFF.

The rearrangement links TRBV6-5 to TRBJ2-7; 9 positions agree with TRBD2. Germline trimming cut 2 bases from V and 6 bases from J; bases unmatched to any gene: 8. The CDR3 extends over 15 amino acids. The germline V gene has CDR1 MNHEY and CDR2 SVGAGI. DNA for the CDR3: TGTGCCAGCAGTTACAGTAGCGGGAGCCGCGGCGAGCAGTACTTC. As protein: CASSYSSGSRGEQYF.

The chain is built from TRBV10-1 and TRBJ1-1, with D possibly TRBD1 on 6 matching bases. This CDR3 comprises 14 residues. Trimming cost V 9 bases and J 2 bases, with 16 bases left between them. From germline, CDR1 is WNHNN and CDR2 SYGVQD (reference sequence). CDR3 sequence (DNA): TGCGCCAGTAAAGGGGGGGGAATCAACACTGAAGCTTTCTTT. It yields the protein CASKGGGINTEAFF.

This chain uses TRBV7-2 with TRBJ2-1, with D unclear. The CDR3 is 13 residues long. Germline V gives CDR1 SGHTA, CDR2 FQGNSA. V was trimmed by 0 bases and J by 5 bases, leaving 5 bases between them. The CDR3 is CASSLARDNEQFF. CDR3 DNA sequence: TGTGCCAGCAGCTTAGCGAGAGACAATGAGCAGTTCTTC.

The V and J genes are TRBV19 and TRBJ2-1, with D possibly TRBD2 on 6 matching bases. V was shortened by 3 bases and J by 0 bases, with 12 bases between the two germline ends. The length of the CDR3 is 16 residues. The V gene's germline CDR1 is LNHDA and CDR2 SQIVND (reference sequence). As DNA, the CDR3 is TGTGCCAGTAGTATCCAACTAGCTAGCTCCTACAATGAGCAGTTCTTC. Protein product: CASSIQLASSYNEQFF.

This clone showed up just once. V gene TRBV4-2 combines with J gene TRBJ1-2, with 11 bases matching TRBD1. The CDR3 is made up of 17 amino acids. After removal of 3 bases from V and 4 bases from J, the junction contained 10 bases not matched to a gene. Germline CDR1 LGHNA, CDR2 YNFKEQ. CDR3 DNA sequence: TGTGCCAGCAGCCAGATAAAGGGACAGGGGGAACTCTATGGCTACACCTTC. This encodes CASSQIKGQGELYGYTF.